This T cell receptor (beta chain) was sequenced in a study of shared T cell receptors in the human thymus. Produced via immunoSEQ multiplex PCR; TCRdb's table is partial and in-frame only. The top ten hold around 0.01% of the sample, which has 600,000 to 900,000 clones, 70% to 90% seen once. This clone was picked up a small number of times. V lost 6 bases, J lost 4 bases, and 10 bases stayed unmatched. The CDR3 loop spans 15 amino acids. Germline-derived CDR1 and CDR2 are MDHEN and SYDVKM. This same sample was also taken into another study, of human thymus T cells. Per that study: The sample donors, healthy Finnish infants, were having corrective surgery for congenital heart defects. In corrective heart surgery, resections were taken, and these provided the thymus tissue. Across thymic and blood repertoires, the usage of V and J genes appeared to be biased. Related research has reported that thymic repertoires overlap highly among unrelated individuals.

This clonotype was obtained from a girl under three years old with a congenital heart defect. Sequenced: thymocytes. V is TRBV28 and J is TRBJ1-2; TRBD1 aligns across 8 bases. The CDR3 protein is CASRITRGPSYGYTF. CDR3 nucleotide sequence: TGTGCCAGCAGAATAACCAGGGGGCCCTCCTATGGCTACACCTTC.